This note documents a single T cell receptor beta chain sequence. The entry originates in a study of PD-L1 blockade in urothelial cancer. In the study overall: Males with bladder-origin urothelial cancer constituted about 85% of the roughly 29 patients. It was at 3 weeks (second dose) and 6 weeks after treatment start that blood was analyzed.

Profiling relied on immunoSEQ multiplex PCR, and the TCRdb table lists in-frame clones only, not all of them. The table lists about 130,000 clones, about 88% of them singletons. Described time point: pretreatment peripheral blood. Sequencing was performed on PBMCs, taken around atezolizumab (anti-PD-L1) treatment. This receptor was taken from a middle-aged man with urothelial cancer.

CDR3 sequence reads: CASSEPGQGLPKGPQHF. The DNA for the CDR3 is TGTGCCAGTAGTGAACCGGGACAGGGGCTTCCTAAGGGGCCCCAGCATTTT. V and J are TRBV19 and TRBJ1-5; TRBD1 matches at 10 bases. Germline lookup yields CDR1 LNHDA and CDR2 SQIVND (reference sequence). V gave up 5 bases and J gave up 9 bases; unmatched junction bases: 16. This CDR3 has 17 amino acids. The whole variable domain, filled in from reference TRBV19 and TRBJ1-5, reads DGGITQSPKYLFRKEGQNVTLSCEQNLNHDAMYWYRQDPGQGLRLIYYSQIVNDFQKGDIAEGYSVSREKKESFPLTVTSAQKNPTAFYLCASSEPGQGLPKGPQHFGDGTRLSIL.